This TCR beta chain was captured in a study of blood T cells in healthy people across ages. Germline CDR1 reads KGHSH; CDR2 reads LQKENI. The V end lost 0 bases, the J end lost 4 bases, and 6 bases lay between the germline ends. The CDR3 is made up of 13 amino acids. Regarding this clonotype: As yet, its antigen is unknown.

Healthy Caucasians from Russia aged roughly 6 to 95 served as donors. Regarding the study as a whole: As age increased, TCR beta diversity per million T cells fell in a roughly linear fashion.

Then a second PCR, running about 7 to 11 cycles, was carried out with a sample-barcoded 5' primer and a J-beta primer mix. TCRdb processed the 5' RACE reads anew with MiXCR; each CDR3 protein has one entry. This table has 700,000 to 800,000 distinct CDR3 sequences, about 42% appearing once. This chain joins TRBV18 and TRBJ1-2, with unresolved D. This clonotype originated in a woman aged 60 to 75 in good health. Sequenced material: blood. The CDR3 sequence is CASSPPVTYGYTF. The CDR3 DNA is TGTGCCAGCTCACCACCGGTCACCTATGGCTACACCTTC.